The 14 T cell receptor beta chains below were found in one sample sequenced in a study of CXCR3-negative and CXCR3-positive naive CD8 T cells. The authors prepared UMI-labeled TRB cDNA libraries by 5' RACE. Following a re-call of the 5' RACE reads, TCRdb has one entry per CDR3 protein and lacks DNA. The sample's table shows tens of thousands of distinct CDR3 sequences. Material: naive CXCR3- CD8+ T cells from blood. This sample's subset: CD45RO-CCR7+CD27+CD95- naive CD8+ T cells lacking CXCR3 (TNR3-). The receptors shown here come from a human donor in good health. Some clones in this sample may be carry-over from other donors' samples.

The gene calls are TRBV10-3 and TRBJ2-1; TCRdb indicates TRBD2, and absent DNA this call remains unverified. Germline CDR1 and CDR2: ENHRY and SYGVKD. The CDR3 runs to 14 residues. The CDR3 region is CAIATSGNYNEQFF.

The chain has TRBV19 and TRBJ2-3. Germline-derived CDR1 and CDR2 are LNHDA and SQIVND (reference sequence). This CDR3 has 13 residues. CDR3 in amino acids: CASSHLGTDTQYF. Complete variable domain (other parts from reference TRBV19 and TRBJ2-3): DGGITQSPKYLFRKEGQNVTLSCEQNLNHDAMYWYRQDPGQGLRLIYYSQIVNDFQKGDIAEGYSVSREKKESFPLTVTSAQKNPTAFYLCASSHLGTDTQYFGPGTRLTVL.

This chain connects TRBV7-2 to TRBJ2-7; the TRBD2 assignment by TCRdb is unverifiable without DNA. The CDR3 totals 17 residues. CDR1 and CDR2 (germline): SGHTA, FQGNSA. CDR3 sequence: CASSKGGLRKASYEQYF.

The rearrangement joins TRBV27 to TRBJ2-1; the D gene TCRdb calls, TRBD1, cannot be checked with no DNA. This CDR3 region has 16 residues. Germline CDR1 and CDR2: MNHEY and SMNVEV (reference sequence). CDR3 protein: CASSFPGQGNDNEQFF.

The chain carries TRBV6-1 and TRBJ2-3. The CDR3 consists of 14 residues. Germline loops: CDR1 MNHNS, CDR2 SASEGT. The CDR3 sequence: CASSETLLTDTQYF.

The V call is TRBV11-2, the J call TRBJ2-3; lacking DNA, the TRBD1 call made by TCRdb goes unchecked. The V gene's germline CDR1 is SGHAT and CDR2 FQNNGV. CDR3 size: 14 residues. This CDR3 reads CASSFGQGTDTQYF.

The J gene is TRBJ2-5, the V gene TRBV20-1; TCRdb's assignment of TRBD2 cannot be checked, as there is no DNA. There are 15 residues in the CDR3. Germline V CDR1 and CDR2: DFQATT, SNEGSKA (reference sequence). CDR3 residues: CSARAAGEIQETQYF.

The V gene is TRBV29-1, the J gene TRBJ2-1; checking the TCRdb D call of TRBD2 is not possible without DNA. CDR1 and CDR2 from the germline V gene are SQVTM and ANQGSEA. The length of the CDR3 is 13 residues. This CDR3 reads CSVLRDLYPEQFF.

CDR3 region: CASSLGAGRNYEQYF. The chain links TRBV12-3 or TRBV12-4 to TRBJ2-7; TCRdb calls TRBD1, which cannot be checked without DNA. The CDR3 runs to 15 residues.

The chain recombines TRBV14 with TRBJ2-1; TCRdb's D call of TRBD2 is untestable without DNA. CDR1 and CDR2 (germline): SGHDN, FVKESK. The CDR3 is made up of 16 amino acids. CDR3 protein: CASSQDRSLRRGEQFF.

J is TRBJ1-1 and V is TRBV19; the D call of TRBD1 rests on TCRdb alone, since no DNA is present to check it. The CDR3 length is 16 residues. The V gene's germline CDR1 is LNHDA and CDR2 SQIVND (reference sequence). The CDR3 region is CASSIGDRGMNTEAFF.

J is TRBJ2-7 and V is TRBV19; the TCRdb call, TRBD1, lacks DNA for checking. Germline CDR1 and CDR2: LNHDA and SQIVND (reference sequence). This CDR3 is 15 amino acids long. The CDR3 sequence is CASSIILAEGYEQYF.

V and J are TRBV4-3 and TRBJ2-3; TCRdb gives TRBD2 as the D gene, but with no DNA this cannot be confirmed. The CDR3 loop spans 17 amino acids. Per germline, CDR1 LGHNA and CDR2 YSLEER. CDR3 region: CASSRWRVLTSTDTQYF.

The V and J genes are TRBV7-3 and TRBJ2-1; TCRdb selects TRBD2, and the lack of DNA leaves this call unchecked. The germline CDR1 and CDR2 sequences are SGHTA and FQGTGA. The CDR3 contains 17 residues. Here the CDR3 reads CASSLQGITSGSGEQFF.